The clone carrying this T cell receptor beta chain was detected ten times or more. This entry comes from a study of blood T cell repertoires in COVID-19. Profiled with immunoSEQ multiplex PCR; TCRdb holds only in-frame clones, not every one. The sample lists about 160,000 clones; almost 85% were seen once. This CDR3 has 14 amino acids. V was pared by 3 bases and J by 4 bases, with 2 bases of the junction left unmatched. Germline lookup yields CDR1 SNHLY and CDR2 FYNNEI. This receptor was obtained from a man younger than 35 with active or convalescent COVID-19. Input material: peripheral blood. V is TRBV2 and J is TRBJ1-3; TRBD1 matches 8 bases. CDR3: CASSEWTGGNTIYF. The CDR3 DNA is TGTGCCAGCAGTGAGTGGACAGGGGGAAACACCATATATTTT.